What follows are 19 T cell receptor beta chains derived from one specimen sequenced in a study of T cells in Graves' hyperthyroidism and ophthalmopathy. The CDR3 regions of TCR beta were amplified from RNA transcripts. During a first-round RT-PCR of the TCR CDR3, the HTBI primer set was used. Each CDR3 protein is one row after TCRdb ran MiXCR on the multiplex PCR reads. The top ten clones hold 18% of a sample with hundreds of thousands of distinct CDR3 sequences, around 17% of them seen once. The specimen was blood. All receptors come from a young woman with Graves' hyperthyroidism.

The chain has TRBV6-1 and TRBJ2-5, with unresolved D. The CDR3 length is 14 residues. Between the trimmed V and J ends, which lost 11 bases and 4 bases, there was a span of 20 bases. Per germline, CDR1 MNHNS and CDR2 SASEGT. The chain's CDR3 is CAGSRWATRETQYF. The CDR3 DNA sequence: TGTGCCGGATCTCGGTGGGCGACTCGAGAGACCCAGTACTTC.

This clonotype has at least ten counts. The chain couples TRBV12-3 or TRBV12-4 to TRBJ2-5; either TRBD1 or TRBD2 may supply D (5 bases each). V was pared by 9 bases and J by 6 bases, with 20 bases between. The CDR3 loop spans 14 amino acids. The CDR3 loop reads CASEGLSATKTQYF. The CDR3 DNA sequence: TGTGCCAGTGAGGGGTTGAGCGCCACGAAGACCCAGTACTTC.

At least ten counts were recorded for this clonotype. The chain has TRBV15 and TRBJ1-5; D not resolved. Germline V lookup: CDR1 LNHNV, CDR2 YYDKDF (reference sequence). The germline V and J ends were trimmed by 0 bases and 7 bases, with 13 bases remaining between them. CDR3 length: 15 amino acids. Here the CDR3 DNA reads TGTGCCACCAGCAGAGATCAAGAGGGAGGACAGCCCCAGCATTTT. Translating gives CATSRDQEGGQPQHF.

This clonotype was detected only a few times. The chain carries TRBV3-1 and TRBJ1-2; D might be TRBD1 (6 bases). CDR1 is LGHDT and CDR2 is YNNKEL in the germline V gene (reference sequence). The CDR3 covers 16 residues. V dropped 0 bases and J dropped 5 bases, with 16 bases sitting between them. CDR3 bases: TGTGCCAGCAGCCAAGATCGAGGGGGAGGGATTTATGGCTACACCTTC. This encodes CASSQDRGGGIYGYTF.

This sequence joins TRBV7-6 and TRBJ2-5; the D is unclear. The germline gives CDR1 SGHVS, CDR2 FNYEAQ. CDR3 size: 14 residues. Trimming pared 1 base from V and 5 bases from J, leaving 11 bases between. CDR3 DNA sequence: TGTGCCAGCAGCTTAGAGGTAGCTGGGGAGACCCAGTACTTC. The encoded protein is CASSLEVAGETQYF.

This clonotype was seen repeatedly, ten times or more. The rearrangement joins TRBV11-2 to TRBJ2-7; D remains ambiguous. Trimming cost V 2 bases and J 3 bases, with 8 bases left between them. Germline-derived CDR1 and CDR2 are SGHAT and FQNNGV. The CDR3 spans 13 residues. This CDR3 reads CASSLMALYEQYF. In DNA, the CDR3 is TGTGCCAGCAGCTTAATGGCTCTCTACGAGCAGTACTTC.

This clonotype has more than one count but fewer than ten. CDR3 sequence reads: CASSADGGGGETQYF. For the CDR3, the DNA is TGTGCCAGCAGCGCCGATGGAGGGGGCGGGGAGACCCAGTACTTC. The chain carries TRBV7-8 and TRBJ2-5; perhaps TRBD1 as D (7 bases). Germline loops: CDR1 SGHVS, CDR2 FQNEAQ. The germline V and J ends were trimmed by 5 bases and 5 bases, with 18 bases remaining between them. The CDR3 covers 15 residues.

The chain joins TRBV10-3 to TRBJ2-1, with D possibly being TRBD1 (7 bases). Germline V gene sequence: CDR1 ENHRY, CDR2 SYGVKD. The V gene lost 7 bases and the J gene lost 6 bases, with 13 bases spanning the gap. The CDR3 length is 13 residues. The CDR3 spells CAITQGGANEQFF. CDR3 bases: TGTGCCATCACGCAGGGGGGAGCCAATGAGCAGTTCTTC.

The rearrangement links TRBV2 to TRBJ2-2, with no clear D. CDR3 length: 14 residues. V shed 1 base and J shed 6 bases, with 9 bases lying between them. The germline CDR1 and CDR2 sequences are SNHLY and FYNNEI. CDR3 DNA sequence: TGTGCCAGCAGTGAAGAGTCTGAAGCCGGGGAGCTGTTTTTT. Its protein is CASSEESEAGELFF.

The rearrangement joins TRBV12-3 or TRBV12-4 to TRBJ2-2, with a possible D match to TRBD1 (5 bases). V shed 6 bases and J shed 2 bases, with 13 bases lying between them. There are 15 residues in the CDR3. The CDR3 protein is CASRFQGINTGELFF. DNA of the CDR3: TGTGCCAGCAGATTTCAGGGTATCAACACCGGGGAGCTGTTTTTT.

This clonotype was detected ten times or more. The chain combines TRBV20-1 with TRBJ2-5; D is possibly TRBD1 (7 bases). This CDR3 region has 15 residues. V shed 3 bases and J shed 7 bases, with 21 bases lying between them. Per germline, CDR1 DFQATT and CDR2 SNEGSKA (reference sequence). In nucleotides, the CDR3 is TGCAGTGCTAGTCCTCGGACAGGTGGGGGAGGGACCCAGTACTTC. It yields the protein CSASPRTGGGGTQYF.

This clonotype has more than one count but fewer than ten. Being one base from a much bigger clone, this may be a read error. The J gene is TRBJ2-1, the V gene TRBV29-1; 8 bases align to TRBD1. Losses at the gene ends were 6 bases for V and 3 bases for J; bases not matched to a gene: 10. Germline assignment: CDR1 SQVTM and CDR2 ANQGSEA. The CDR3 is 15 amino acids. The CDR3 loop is CSVLTGVDLYNEQFF. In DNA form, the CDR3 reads TGCAGCGTCCTGACAGGGGTCGACCTCTACAATGAGCAGTTCTTC.

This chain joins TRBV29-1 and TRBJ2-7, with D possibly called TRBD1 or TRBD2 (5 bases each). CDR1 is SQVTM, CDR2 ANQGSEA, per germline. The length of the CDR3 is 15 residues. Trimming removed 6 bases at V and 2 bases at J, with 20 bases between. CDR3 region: CSVVDSGSSPYEQYF. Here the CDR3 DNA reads TGCAGCGTCGTAGACAGCGGTTCCAGCCCCTACGAGCAGTACTTC.

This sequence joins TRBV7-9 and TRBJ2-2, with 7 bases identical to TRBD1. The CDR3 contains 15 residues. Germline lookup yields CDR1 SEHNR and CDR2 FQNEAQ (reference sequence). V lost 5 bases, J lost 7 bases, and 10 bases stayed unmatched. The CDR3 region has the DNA TGTGCCAGCAGCCGGCCCACAGGGGCTGGCGGGGAGCTGTTTTTT. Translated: CASSRPTGAGGELFF.

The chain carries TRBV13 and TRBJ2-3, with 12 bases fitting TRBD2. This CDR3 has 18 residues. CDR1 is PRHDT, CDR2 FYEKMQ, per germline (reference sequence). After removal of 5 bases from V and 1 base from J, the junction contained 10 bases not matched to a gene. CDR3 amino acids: CASSGGLAGMRGTDTQYF. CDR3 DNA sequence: TGTGCCAGCAGCGGAGGACTAGCGGGAATGCGTGGCACAGATACGCAGTATTTT.

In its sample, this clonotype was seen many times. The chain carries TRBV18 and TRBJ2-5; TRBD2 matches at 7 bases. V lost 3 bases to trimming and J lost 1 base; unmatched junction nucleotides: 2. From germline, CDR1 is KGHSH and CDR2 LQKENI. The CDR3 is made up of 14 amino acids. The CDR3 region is CASSPGGFQETQYF. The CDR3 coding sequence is TGTGCCAGCTCACCCGGGGGGTTCCAAGAGACCCAGTACTTC.

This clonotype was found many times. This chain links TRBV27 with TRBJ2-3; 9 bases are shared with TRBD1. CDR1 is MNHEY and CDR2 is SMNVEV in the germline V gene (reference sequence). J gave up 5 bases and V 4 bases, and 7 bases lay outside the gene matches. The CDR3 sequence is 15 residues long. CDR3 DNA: TGTGCCAGCAGTTCTCAACAGGGGGCTAAAGATACGCAGTATTTT. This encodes CASSSQQGAKDTQYF.

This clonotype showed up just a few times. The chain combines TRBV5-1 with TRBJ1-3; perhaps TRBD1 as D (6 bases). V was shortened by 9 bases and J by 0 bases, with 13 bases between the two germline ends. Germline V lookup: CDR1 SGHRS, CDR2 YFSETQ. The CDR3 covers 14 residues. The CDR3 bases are TGCGCCACTATGACAGGACCCTCTGGAAACACCATATATTTT. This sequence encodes CATMTGPSGNTIYF.

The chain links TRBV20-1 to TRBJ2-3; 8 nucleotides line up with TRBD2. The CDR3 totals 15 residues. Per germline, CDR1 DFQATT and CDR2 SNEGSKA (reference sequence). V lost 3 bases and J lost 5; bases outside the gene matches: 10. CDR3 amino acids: CSARPSGRKGDTQYF. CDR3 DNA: TGCAGTGCTAGGCCCAGCGGGAGAAAAGGAGATACGCAGTATTTT.